This TCR beta chain comes out of a study of cytotoxic CD8 clonotypes in ibrutinib-treated CLL. The V gene lost 0 bases and the J gene lost 2 bases, with 8 bases spanning the gap. CDR3 size: 14 residues. Germline CDR1 reads KGHSH; CDR2 reads LQKENI. Measured with immunoSEQ multiplex PCR; TCRdb has only the in-frame clones, and not every one. The profile shows about 140,000 clones, roughly 77% of them singletons. The receptor's source is a human donor with chronic lymphocytic leukemia. The chain couples TRBV18 to TRBJ2-7; D perhaps matches TRBD1 (6 bases). Sequenced material: PBMCs, taken after 12 months of ibrutinib treatment. The CDR3, as DNA: TGTGCCAGCTCACCACCGGACAGTGCCTACGAGCAGTACTTC. Amino acid sequence: CASSPPDSAYEQYF.